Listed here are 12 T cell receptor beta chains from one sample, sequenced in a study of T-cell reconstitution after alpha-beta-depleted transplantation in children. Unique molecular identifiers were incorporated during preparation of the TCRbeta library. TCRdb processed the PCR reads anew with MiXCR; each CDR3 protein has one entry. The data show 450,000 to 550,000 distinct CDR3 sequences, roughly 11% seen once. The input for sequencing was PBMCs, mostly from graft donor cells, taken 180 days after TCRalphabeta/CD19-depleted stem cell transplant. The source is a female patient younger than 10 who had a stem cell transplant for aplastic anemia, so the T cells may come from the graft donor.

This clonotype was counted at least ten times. The DNA of the CDR3 is TGTGCCAGCAGCCACGGGGGTTCCTACAATGAGCAGTTCTTC. This gives the protein CASSHGGSYNEQFF. The V gene is TRBV7-9, the J gene TRBJ2-1; D is perhaps TRBD2 (6 bases). V was cut by 5 bases and J by 1 base, with 9 bases left in between. Germline lookup yields CDR1 SEHNR and CDR2 FQNEAQ (reference sequence). The CDR3 runs to 14 residues.

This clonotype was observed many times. This CDR3 reads CSAGKPGTGTPYEQYF. DNA for the CDR3: TGCAGTGCTGGAAAGCCTGGGACAGGGACACCCTACGAGCAGTACTTC. This chain uses TRBV20-1 with TRBJ2-7; 9 bases are shared with TRBD1. Germline CDR1 and CDR2: DFQATT and SNEGSKA (reference sequence). The V segment lost 5 bases and the J segment 2 bases; nucleotides outside the gene matches: 13. CDR3 size: 16 residues.

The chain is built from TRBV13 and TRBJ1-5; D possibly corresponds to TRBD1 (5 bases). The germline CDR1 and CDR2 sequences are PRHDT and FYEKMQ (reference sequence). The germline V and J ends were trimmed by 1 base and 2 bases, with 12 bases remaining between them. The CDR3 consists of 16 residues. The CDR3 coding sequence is TGTGCCAGCAGCTTAGTATCCGGGACGGGCAATCAGCCCCAGCATTTT. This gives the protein CASSLVSGTGNQPQHF.

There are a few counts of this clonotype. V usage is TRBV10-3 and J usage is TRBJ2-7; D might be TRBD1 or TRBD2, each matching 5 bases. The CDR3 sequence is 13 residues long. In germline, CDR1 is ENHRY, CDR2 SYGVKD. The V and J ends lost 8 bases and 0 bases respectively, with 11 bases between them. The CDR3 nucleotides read TGTGCCATCGGGGGACGGAGCTCCTACGAGCAGTACTTC. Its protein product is CAIGGRSSYEQYF.

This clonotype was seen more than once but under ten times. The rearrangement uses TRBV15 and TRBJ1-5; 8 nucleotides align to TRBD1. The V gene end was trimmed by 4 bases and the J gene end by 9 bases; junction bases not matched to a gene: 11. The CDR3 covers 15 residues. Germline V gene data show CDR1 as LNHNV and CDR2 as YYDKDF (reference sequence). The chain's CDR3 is CATSTGPQGERPQHF. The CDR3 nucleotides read TGTGCCACCAGCACAGGCCCACAGGGGGAGCGGCCCCAGCATTTT.

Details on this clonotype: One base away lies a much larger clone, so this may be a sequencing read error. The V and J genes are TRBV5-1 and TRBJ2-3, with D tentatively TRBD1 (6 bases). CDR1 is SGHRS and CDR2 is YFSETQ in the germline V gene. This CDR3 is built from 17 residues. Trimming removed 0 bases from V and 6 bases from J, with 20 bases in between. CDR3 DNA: TGCGCCAGCAGCTTGGGGGCTCCCGGGACATCTTCGGATACGCAGTATTTT. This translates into CASSLGAPGTSSDTQYF.

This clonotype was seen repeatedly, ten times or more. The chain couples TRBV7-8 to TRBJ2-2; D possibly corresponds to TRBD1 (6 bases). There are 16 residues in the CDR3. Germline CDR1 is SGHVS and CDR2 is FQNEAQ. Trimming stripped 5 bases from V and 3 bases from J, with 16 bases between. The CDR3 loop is CASSAHPGVDTGELFF. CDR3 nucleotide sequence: TGTGCCAGCAGCGCTCATCCAGGGGTGGACACCGGGGAGCTGTTTTTT.

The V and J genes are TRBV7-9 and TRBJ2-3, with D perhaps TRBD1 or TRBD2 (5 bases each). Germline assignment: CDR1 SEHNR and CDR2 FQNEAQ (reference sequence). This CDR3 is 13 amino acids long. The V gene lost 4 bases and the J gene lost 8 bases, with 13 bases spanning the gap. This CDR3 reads CASSSGPDGTQYF. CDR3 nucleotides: TGTGCCAGCAGCTCGGGACCGGACGGTACGCAGTATTTT. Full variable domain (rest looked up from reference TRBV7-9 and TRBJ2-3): DTGVSQNPRHKITKRGQNVTFRCDPISEHNRLYWYRQTLGQGPEFLTYFQNEAQLEKSRLLSDRFSAERPKGSFSTLEIQRTEQGDSAMYLCASSSGPDGTQYFGPGTRLTVL.

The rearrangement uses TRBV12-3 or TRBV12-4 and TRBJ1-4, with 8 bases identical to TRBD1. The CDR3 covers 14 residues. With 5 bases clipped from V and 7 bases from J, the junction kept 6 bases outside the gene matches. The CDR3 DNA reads TGTGCCAGCAGTCTCGACAGGGGAGGTGAAAAACTGTTTTTT. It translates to CASSLDRGGEKLFF.

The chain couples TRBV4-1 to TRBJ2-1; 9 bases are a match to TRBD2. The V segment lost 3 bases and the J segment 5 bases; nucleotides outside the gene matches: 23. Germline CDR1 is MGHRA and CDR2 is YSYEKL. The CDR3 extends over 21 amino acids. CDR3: CASSQDSIAGEVISFHNEQFF. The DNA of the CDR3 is TGCGCCAGCAGCCAGGACTCAATAGCGGGAGAAGTGATCAGCTTCCACAATGAGCAGTTCTTC.

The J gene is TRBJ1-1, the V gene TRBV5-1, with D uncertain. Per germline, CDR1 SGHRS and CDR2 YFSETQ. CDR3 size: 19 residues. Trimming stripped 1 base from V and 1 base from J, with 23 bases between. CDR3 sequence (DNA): TGCGCCAGCAGCTTGCAGGCCGAAAGGGCAAAAGCGGGGAACACTGAAGCTTTCTTT. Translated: CASSLQAERAKAGNTEAFF. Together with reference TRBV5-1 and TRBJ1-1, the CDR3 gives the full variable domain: KAGVTQTPRYLIKTRGQQVTLSCSPISGHRSVSWYQQTPGQGLQFLFEYFSETQRNKGNFPGRFSGRQFSNSRSEMNVSTLELGDSALYLCASSLQAERAKAGNTEAFFGQGTRLTVV.

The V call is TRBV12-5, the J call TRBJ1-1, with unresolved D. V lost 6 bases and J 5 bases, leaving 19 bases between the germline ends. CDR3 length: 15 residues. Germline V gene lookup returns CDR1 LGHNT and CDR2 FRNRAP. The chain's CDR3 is CASGGPSLIQTEAFF. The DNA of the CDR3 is TGTGCTAGTGGCGGGCCCTCTCTCATCCAAACTGAAGCTTTCTTT. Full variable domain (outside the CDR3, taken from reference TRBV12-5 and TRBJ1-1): DARVTQTPRHKVTEMGQEVTMRCQPILGHNTVFWYRQTMMQGLELLAYFRNRAPLDDSGMPKDRFSAEMPDATLATLKIQPSEPRDSAVYFCASGGPSLIQTEAFFGQGTRLTVV.